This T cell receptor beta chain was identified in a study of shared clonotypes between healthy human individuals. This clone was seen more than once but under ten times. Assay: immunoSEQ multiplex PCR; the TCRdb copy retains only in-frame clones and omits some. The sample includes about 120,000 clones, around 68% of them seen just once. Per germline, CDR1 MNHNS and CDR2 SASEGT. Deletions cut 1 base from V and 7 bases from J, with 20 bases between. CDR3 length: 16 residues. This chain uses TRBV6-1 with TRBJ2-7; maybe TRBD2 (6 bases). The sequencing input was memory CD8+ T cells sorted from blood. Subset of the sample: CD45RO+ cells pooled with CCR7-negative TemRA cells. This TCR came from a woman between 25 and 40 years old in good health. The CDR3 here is CASSEGLSGLRQEQYF. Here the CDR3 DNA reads TGTGCCAGCAGTGAAGGTCTCTCGGGACTCCGCCAGGAGCAGTACTTC.